The 23 T cell receptor beta chains below all came from one sample that was sequenced in a study of blood T cell repertoires in COVID-19. TCRdb's table, derived via immunoSEQ multiplex PCR, lists solely in-frame clones and lacks some. This sample yields 29,000 or so clones, of which nearly 90% are seen a single time; around a tenth belongs to the top ten. Source material: peripheral blood. These receptors were obtained from a human donor in a cohort sampled during active COVID-19.

V gene TRBV7-2 combines with J gene TRBJ2-1; TRBD2 matches 10 bases. CDR3 length equals 15 residues. Germline assignment: CDR1 SGHTA and CDR2 FQGNSA. After removal of 7 bases from V and 4 bases from J, the junction contained 7 bases not matched to a gene. The CDR3 protein is CASTQRGGRYNEQFF. The CDR3, as DNA: TGTGCCAGCACCCAGCGGGGGGGGCGATACAATGAGCAGTTCTTC. The full variable domain, its missing parts supplied by reference TRBV7-2 and TRBJ2-1, is GAGVSQSPSNKVTEKGKDVELRCDPISGHTALYWYRQSLGQGLEFLIYFQGNSAPDKSGLPSDRFSAERTGGSVSTLTIQRTQQEDSAVYLCASTQRGGRYNEQFFGPGTRLTVL.

The rearrangement uses TRBV5-1 and TRBJ2-1; a possible D gene is TRBD1 (5 bases). The CDR3 consists of 15 residues. The germline V gene has CDR1 SGHRS and CDR2 YFSETQ. V lost 0 bases, J lost 0 bases, and 7 bases lay in between. The DNA of the CDR3 is TGCGCCAGCAGCTTGGGACAGACCTCCTACAATGAGCAGTTCTTC. It translates to CASSLGQTSYNEQFF.

The chain has TRBV3-1 (or the pseudogene TRBV3-2) and TRBJ2-3, with a tentative D call TRBD2 (5 bases). Germline V gene sequence: CDR1 LGHDT, CDR2 YNNKEL (reference sequence). The V end lost 0 bases, the J end lost 6 bases, and 13 bases lay between the germline ends. This CDR3 spans 15 amino acids. This chain's CDR3 is CASSQELGRMDTQYF. The CDR3 nucleotides are TGTGCCAGCAGCCAAGAACTAGGGCGGATGGATACGCAGTATTTT.

This chain uses TRBV6-5 with TRBJ2-2, with unresolved D. This CDR3 is built from 13 residues. With 6 bases removed from V and 2 bases from J, the gap between germline ends came to 7 bases. Germline V CDR1 and CDR2: MNHEY, SVGAGI. The CDR3 region is CASRLLNTGELFF. In DNA, the CDR3 is TGTGCCAGCAGGCTGCTAAACACCGGGGAGCTGTTTTTT.

J is TRBJ1-5 and V is TRBV5-5; D call uncertain. The CDR3 loop spans 16 amino acids. Germline CDR1 and CDR2: SGHKS and YYEKEE (reference sequence). Trimming shortened V by 4 bases and J by 7 bases, and 21 bases separated the two germline ends. The CDR3 coding sequence is TGTGCCAGCAGCCCCGCCGGGGTAAACGGGAGACAGCCCCAGCATTTT. Translated, it gives CASSPAGVNGRQPQHF.

The chain combines TRBV23-1 with TRBJ1-5; 8 bases map to TRBD1. Being an ORF, TRBV23-1 has a function that is uncertain. CDR3 size: 16 residues. J lost 3 bases, V lost 4 bases, and 8 bases had no gene match. Here the CDR3 DNA reads TGCGCCAGCAGTCCCCCGGGACAGGCCCTCAATCAGCCCCAGCATTTT. Protein sequence: CASSPPGQALNQPQHF.

The chain recombines TRBV28 with TRBJ1-1, with 8 bases matching TRBD1. J gave up 11 bases and V 5 bases, and 10 bases lay outside the gene matches. The CDR3 spans 13 residues. Germline V gene data show CDR1 as MDHEN and CDR2 as SYDVKM. CDR3: CASSPPGQGGAFF. CDR3 coding DNA: TGTGCCAGCAGTCCACCAGGACAGGGCGGCGCTTTCTTT.

In its sample, this clone was seen a few times. The chain is built from TRBV5-1 and TRBJ2-7, with D uncertain. Deletions cut 3 bases from V and 6 bases from J, with 7 bases between. Germline CDR1 reads SGHRS; CDR2 reads YFSETQ. The CDR3 runs to 11 residues. The CDR3 is CASSSRSEQYF. DNA of the CDR3: TGCGCCAGCAGCTCCCGTTCCGAGCAGTACTTC.

This chain joins TRBV7-2 and TRBJ1-1, with 9 bases lining up with TRBD1. The CDR3 extends over 14 amino acids. V was pared by 7 bases and J by 10 bases, with 13 bases of the junction left unmatched. Germline lookup yields CDR1 SGHTA and CDR2 FQGNSA. CDR3 sequence (DNA): TGTGCCAGCACCCGAATGGGGGACAGGGTTGTAGCTTTCTTT. It specifies CASTRMGDRVVAFF. The whole variable domain, remainder taken from reference TRBV7-2 and TRBJ1-1, is GAGVSQSPSNKVTEKGKDVELRCDPISGHTALYWYRQSLGQGLEFLIYFQGNSAPDKSGLPSDRFSAERTGGSVSTLTIQRTQQEDSAVYLCASTRMGDRVVAFFGQGTRLTVV.

The genes are TRBV27 and TRBJ2-7; 9 positions match TRBD1. CDR1 and CDR2 (germline): MNHEY, SMNVEV (reference sequence). The CDR3 spans 13 residues. V lost 2 bases to trimming and J lost 6 bases; unmatched junction nucleotides: 2. DNA of the CDR3: TGTGCCAGCAGTTTAGACAGGGGGGTCGAGCAGTACTTC. It encodes CASSLDRGVEQYF.

This clone has only a few counts. The chain is built from TRBV3-1 (or the pseudogene TRBV3-2) and TRBJ2-2, with 11 bases lining up with TRBD1. Losses at the gene ends were 0 bases for V and 5 bases for J; bases not matched to a gene: 5. CDR3 length equals 17 residues. CDR1 LGHDT and CDR2 YNNKEL come from the germline V gene (reference sequence). The chain's CDR3 is CASSQDSGQGGTGELFF. CDR3 nucleotide sequence: TGTGCCAGCAGCCAAGACTCGGGACAGGGGGGGACCGGGGAGCTGTTTTTT.

The CDR3 region has the DNA TGCGCCAGCACCCCCGGACAGCGAGACACTGAAGCTTTCTTT. This sequence encodes CASTPGQRDTEAFF. The V and J genes are TRBV5-1 and TRBJ1-1; weak D call: TRBD1 (6 bases). This CDR3 is built from 14 residues. Trimming stripped 6 bases from V and 3 bases from J, with 15 bases between. Germline-derived CDR1 and CDR2 are SGHRS and YFSETQ.

The J gene is TRBJ2-5, the V gene TRBV6-2 or TRBV6-3; D may be TRBD1 (5 bases). The CDR3 covers 15 residues. The V end was cut by 2 bases, the J end by 5 bases, with 15 bases between. Germline V gives CDR1 MNHEY, CDR2 SVGEGT. CDR3 nucleotide sequence: TGTGCCAGCAGTTACACAGGCTCTAGTGGGGAGACCCAGTACTTC. Protein sequence: CASSYTGSSGETQYF.

J is TRBJ1-2 and V is TRBV27, with 10 bases lining up with TRBD1. Germline trimming cut 6 bases from V and 2 bases from J; bases unmatched to any gene: 3. Germline values: CDR1 MNHEY, CDR2 SMNVEV (reference sequence). The CDR3 is made up of 14 amino acids. CDR3 region: CASSRTGGNYGYTF. The CDR3 DNA reads TGTGCCAGCAGCCGGACAGGGGGGAACTATGGCTACACCTTC.

The chain carries TRBV7-9 and TRBJ1-2; D is unresolved. V was cut by 0 bases and J by 5 bases, with 7 bases left in between. Germline assignment: CDR1 SEHNR and CDR2 FQNEAQ (reference sequence). The CDR3 covers 13 residues. The CDR3 DNA sequence: TGTGCCAGCAGCTTAGCGAGAGGTTATGGCTACACCTTC. It translates to CASSLARGYGYTF.

By share, this clone counts as medium-sized. The chain joins TRBV6-2 or TRBV6-3 to TRBJ2-3; D gene ambiguous. From germline, CDR1 is MNHEY and CDR2 SVGEGT. Trimming shortened V by 8 bases and J by 3 bases, and 18 bases separated the two germline ends. The CDR3 sequence is 15 residues long. The CDR3 DNA reads TGTGCCAGCCGTTGGGCCCGCACCGAGACAGATACGCAGTATTTT. It codes for CASRWARTETDTQYF.

J is TRBJ2-7 and V is TRBV6-1, with D unresolved. Germline CDR1 MNHNS, CDR2 SASEGT. Trimming cost V 3 bases and J 3 bases, with 12 bases left between them. CDR3 length equals 14 residues. The CDR3 reads CASSEASGRYEQYF. The CDR3 bases are TGTGCCAGCAGTGAGGCTAGTGGCCGCTACGAGCAGTACTTC.

The V call is TRBV3-1 (or the pseudogene TRBV3-2), the J call TRBJ1-1, with D uncertain. The CDR3 is 16 residues long. Germline CDR1 and CDR2: LGHDT and YNNKEL (reference sequence). V shed 1 base and J shed 1 base, with 13 bases lying between them. The CDR3 region is CASSQGVFATNTEAFF. The CDR3 nucleotides read TGTGCCAGCAGCCAAGGCGTCTTTGCCACGAACACTGAAGCTTTCTTT.

V gene TRBV7-6 combines with J gene TRBJ2-5, with D maybe TRBD2 (6 bases). The V gene lost 4 bases and the J gene lost 5 bases, with 17 bases spanning the gap. CDR3 length: 15 amino acids. Germline CDR1 reads SGHVS; CDR2 reads FNYEAQ. CDR3 loop: CASSSLATSRETQYF. The CDR3, as DNA: TGTGCCAGCAGCTCTCTAGCGACATCAAGGGAGACCCAGTACTTC.

The genes are TRBV7-9 and TRBJ2-3; D is undetermined. The CDR3 sequence is 12 residues long. Germline V gene sequence: CDR1 SEHNR, CDR2 FQNEAQ (reference sequence). The V end lost 5 bases, the J end lost 14 bases, and 17 bases lay between the germline ends. CDR3 sequence: CASSPQSMHGYF. The DNA for the CDR3 is TGTGCCAGCAGCCCTCAAAGTATGCACGGGTATTTT.

The rearrangement uses TRBV5-1 and TRBJ1-1; 8 bases fit TRBD1. V was pared by 5 bases and J by 4 bases, with 10 bases of the junction left unmatched. Germline CDR1 SGHRS, CDR2 YFSETQ. The CDR3 has 15 amino acids. This CDR3 reads CASRSGTGMGTEAFF. Written as DNA, the CDR3 is TGCGCCAGCAGATCCGGGACAGGTATGGGCACTGAAGCTTTCTTT.

The chain has TRBV7-9 and TRBJ1-2; possibly TRBD1 for D (5 bases). The V end was cut by 5 bases, the J end by 4 bases, with 8 bases between. Germline V gene sequence: CDR1 SEHNR, CDR2 FQNEAQ (reference sequence). The CDR3 is 12 residues long. CDR3 sequence: CASSQDSYGYTF. The CDR3 DNA sequence: TGTGCCAGCAGCCAAGACAGCTATGGCTACACCTTC.

V and J are TRBV24-1 and TRBJ2-3, with 8 nucleotides matching TRBD1. Germline V lookup: CDR1 KGHDR, CDR2 SFDVKD. V was pared by 1 base and J by 0 bases, with 5 bases of the junction left unmatched. CDR3 length equals 17 residues. This CDR3 is CATSDFIGQGSTDTQYF. As DNA, the CDR3 is TGTGCCACCAGTGATTTTATAGGACAGGGAAGCACAGATACGCAGTATTTT.